This is a list of T cell receptor beta chains from one sample in a study of blood T cell repertoires in COVID-19. Profiling relied on immunoSEQ multiplex PCR, and the TCRdb table lists in-frame clones only, not all of them. The sample has 350,000 to 450,000 clones, 85% seen once. The sequenced sample consisted of peripheral blood. All receptors derive from a woman aged 18-30 years with acute or convalescent COVID-19. CDR3s include the opening cysteine and the closing phenylalanine or tryptophan. Fields, in order: V gene, J gene, D gene, clone size, CDR3 protein, CDR3 DNA. D genes are given only for firm matches. Where a row states a size, it is once, few, many or the class of an expanded clone; other rows omit it.

>TRBV7-6|TRBJ2-3|TRBD2|.
CASSLEGTSGGSDTQYF
TGTGCCAGCAGCTTAGAGGGGACTAGCGGGGGGTCGGATACGCAGTATTTT
>TRBV28|TRBJ2-5|TRBD2|.
CASSSSGSGRETQYF
TGTGCCAGCAGTTCGAGCGGGAGTGGGAGAGAGACCCAGTACTTC
>TRBV5-6|TRBJ2-3|TRBD2|few
CASSLGVAGGTQYF
TGTGCCAGCAGCTTGGGTGTAGCGGGGGGTACGCAGTATTTT
>TRBV6-2/TRBV6-3|TRBJ1-5|.|.
CASSFKQYNQPQHF
TGTGCCAGCAGTTTTAAACAGTACAATCAGCCCCAGCATTTT
>TRBV28|TRBJ2-7|TRBD1|.
CASSPTGTGGGEQYF
TGTGCCAGCAGTCCTACCGGGACAGGGGGCGGCGAGCAGTACTTC
>TRBV2|TRBJ1-4|.|.
CASSEQASGEKLFF
TGTGCCAGCAGTGAGCAGGCGAGCGGTGAAAAACTGTTTTTT
>TRBV7-6|TRBJ2-2|.|.
CASSSPWKRPGATGELFF
TGTGCCAGCAGCTCCCCTTGGAAGCGCCCAGGGGCAACCGGGGAGCTGTTTTTT
>TRBV21-1|TRBJ2-2|.|.
CASSKDDPLGSGALGELFF
TGTGCCAGCAGCAAAGACGACCCTTTGGGAAGCGGTGCTCTCGGGGAGCTGTTTTTT
>TRBV19|TRBJ1-2|TRBD1|.
CASSTMTGENYGYTF
TGTGCCAGTAGTACGATGACAGGGGAAAACTATGGCTACACCTTC
>TRBV5-1|TRBJ2-7|.|once
CASRGSDWLYEQYF
TGCGCCAGCAGGGGATCGGACTGGCTATACGAGCAGTACTTC
>TRBV27|TRBJ1-2|.|.
CASSLSSPIDGYTF
TGTGCCAGCAGTTTATCGTCCCCCATTGATGGCTACACCTTC
>TRBV3-1/TRBV3-2|TRBJ2-7|TRBD1|.
CASSLGTGGYEQYF
TGTGCCAGCAGCCTCGGGACAGGTGGCTACGAGCAGTACTTC
>TRBV3-1/TRBV3-2|TRBJ1-3|.|.
CASSQGRVGGNTIYF
TGTGCCAGCAGCCAAGGCAGGGTAGGTGGAAACACCATATATTTT
>TRBV13|TRBJ2-3|TRBD2|.
CASSLRGGAGVSTDTQYF
TGTGCCAGCAGCTTAAGGGGAGGGGCCGGGGTGAGCACAGATACGCAGTATTTT
>TRBV29-1|TRBJ2-3|TRBD1|.
CSVAHRDRAPDTQYF
TGCAGCGTCGCCCATCGGGACAGGGCTCCAGATACGCAGTATTTT
>TRBV12-3/TRBV12-4|TRBJ1-1|.|.
CASSALTEAFF
TGTGCCAGCAGCGCCCTAACTGAAGCTTTCTTT
>TRBV30|TRBJ1-2|.|.
CAWSEDSTYGYTF
TGTGCCTGGAGTGAGGACAGTACCTATGGCTACACCTTC
>TRBV11-2|TRBJ2-3|TRBD2|.
CASSTEAGATDTQYF
TGTGCCAGCAGCACGGAAGCGGGGGCCACAGATACGCAGTATTTT
>TRBV9|TRBJ2-5|.|.
CASSVVWGVEETQYF
TGTGCCAGCAGCGTAGTTTGGGGGGTGGAAGAGACCCAGTACTTC
>TRBV28|TRBJ2-1|TRBD2|.
CASSFSLEGSLAGEGSYNEQFF
TGTGCCAGCAGTTTCAGTTTAGAAGGTAGCCTAGCGGGAGAGGGCTCCTACAATGAGCAGTTCTTC
>TRBV7-9|TRBJ2-7|.|.
CASSLIMTHAAYEQYF
TGTGCCAGCAGCCTGATCATGACCCACGCGGCCTACGAGCAGTACTTC
>TRBV5-6|TRBJ2-7|TRBD2|.
CASSLNAGAYEQYF
TGTGCCAGCAGCTTGAACGCGGGAGCGTACGAGCAGTACTTC
>TRBV4-1|TRBJ2-7|TRBD2|.
CASSQEGLAGGINYEQYF
TGCGCCAGCAGCCAAGAGGGACTAGCGGGAGGGATCAACTACGAGCAGTACTTC
>TRBV2|TRBJ2-1|.|.
CASSGATNSPSAFF
TGTGCCAGCAGTGGAGCCACTAACTCGCCCTCCGCGTTCTTC
>TRBV5-1|TRBJ2-7|.|.
CASSSRTSTYEQYF
TGCGCCAGCAGCTCCAGGACTTCTACCTACGAGCAGTACTTC
>TRBV7-3|TRBJ2-1|TRBD2|.
CASSFIAGTSYNEQFF
TGTGCCAGCAGCTTCATAGCGGGAACGTCCTACAATGAGCAGTTCTTC
>TRBV28|TRBJ1-3|TRBD1|.
CASSPREGGTGNTIYF
TGTGCCAGCAGTCCCCGGGAAGGGGGCACTGGAAACACCATATATTTT
>TRBV5-6|TRBJ2-2|TRBD1|once
CASSSLTGGTGELFF
TGTGCCAGCAGCTCCCTGACAGGGGGTACCGGGGAGCTGTTTTTT
>TRBV9|TRBJ2-5|TRBD2|.
CASSVGVLAGEETQYF
TGTGCCAGCAGCGTTGGCGTACTAGCGGGAGAAGAGACCCAGTACTTC
>TRBV28|TRBJ2-2|.|.
CASSKPTTPGELFF
TGTGCCAGCAGTAAACCTACTACCCCAGGGGAGCTGTTTTTT
>TRBV7-2|TRBJ2-5|TRBD2|once
CASSSGAGGPGETQYF
TGTGCCAGCAGCTCGGGTGCGGGGGGGCCGGGAGAGACCCAGTACTTC
>TRBV18|TRBJ1-1|TRBD1|.
CASSAGQGNAEAFF
TGTGCCAGCTCAGCCGGACAGGGGAACGCTGAAGCTTTCTTT
>TRBV2|TRBJ2-5|.|.
CASNRQEETQYF
TGTGCCAGCAACAGACAGGAAGAGACCCAGTACTTC